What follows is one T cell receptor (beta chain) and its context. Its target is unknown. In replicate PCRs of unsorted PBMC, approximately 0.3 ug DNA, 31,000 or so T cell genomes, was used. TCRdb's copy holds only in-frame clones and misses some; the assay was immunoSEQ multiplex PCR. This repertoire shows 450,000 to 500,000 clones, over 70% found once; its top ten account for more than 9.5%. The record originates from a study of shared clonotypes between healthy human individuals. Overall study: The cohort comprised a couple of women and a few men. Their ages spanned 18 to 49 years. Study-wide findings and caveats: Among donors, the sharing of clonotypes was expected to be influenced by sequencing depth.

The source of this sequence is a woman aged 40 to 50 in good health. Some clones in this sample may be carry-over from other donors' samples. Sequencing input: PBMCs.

CDR3 DNA: TGCGCCAGCAGGCGGACTAGCGGCTACAATGAGCAGTTCTTC. Translation gives CASRRTSGYNEQFF. The rearrangement uses TRBV10-2 and TRBJ2-1; TRBD2 matches at 10 bases. Germline V gene data show CDR1 as WSHSY and CDR2 as SAAADI. With V trimmed by 6 bases and J by 3 bases, 2 bases remained unmatched. This CDR3 is 14 amino acids long.